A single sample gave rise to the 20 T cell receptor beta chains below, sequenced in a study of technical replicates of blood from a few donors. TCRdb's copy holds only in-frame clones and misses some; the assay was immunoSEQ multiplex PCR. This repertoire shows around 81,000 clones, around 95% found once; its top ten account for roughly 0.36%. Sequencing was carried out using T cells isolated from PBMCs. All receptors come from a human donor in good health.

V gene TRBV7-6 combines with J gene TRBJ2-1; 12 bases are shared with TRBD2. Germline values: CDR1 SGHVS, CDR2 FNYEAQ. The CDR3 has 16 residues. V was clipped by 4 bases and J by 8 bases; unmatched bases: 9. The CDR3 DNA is TGTGCCAGCAGCTACCTGACTAGCGGGAGTTCGTATGAGCAGTTCTTC. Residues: CASSYLTSGSSYEQFF.

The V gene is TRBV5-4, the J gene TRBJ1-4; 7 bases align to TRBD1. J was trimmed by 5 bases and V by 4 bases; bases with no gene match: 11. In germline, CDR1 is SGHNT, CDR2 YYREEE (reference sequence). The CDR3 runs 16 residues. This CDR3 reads CASSHYLTGENEKLFF. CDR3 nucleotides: TGTGCCAGCAGCCACTACTTAACAGGGGAGAATGAAAAACTGTTTTTT.

The CDR3 here is CASSVQGAEKLFF. CDR3 nucleotides: TGTGCCAGTAGTGTACAGGGCGCTGAAAAACTGTTTTTT. The V call is TRBV19, the J call TRBJ1-4; D may be TRBD1 (6 bases). The germline CDR1 and CDR2 sequences are LNHDA and SQIVND (reference sequence). V was trimmed by 5 bases and J by 7 bases, leaving 11 bases between them. This CDR3 has 13 residues.

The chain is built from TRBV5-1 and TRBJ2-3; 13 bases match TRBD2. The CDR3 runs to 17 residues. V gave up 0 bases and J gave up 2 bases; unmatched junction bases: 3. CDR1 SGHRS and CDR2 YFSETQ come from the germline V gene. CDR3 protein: CASSLGLAGGLTDTQYF. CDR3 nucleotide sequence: TGCGCCAGCAGCTTGGGACTAGCGGGAGGCCTCACAGATACGCAGTATTTT.

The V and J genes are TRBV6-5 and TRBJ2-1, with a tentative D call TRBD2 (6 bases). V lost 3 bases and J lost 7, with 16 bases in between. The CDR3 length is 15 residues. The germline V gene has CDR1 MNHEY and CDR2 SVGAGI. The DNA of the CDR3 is TGTGCCAGCAGTTATAGCGGAGCCGCTGTTAATGAGCAGTTCTTC. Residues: CASSYSGAAVNEQFF.

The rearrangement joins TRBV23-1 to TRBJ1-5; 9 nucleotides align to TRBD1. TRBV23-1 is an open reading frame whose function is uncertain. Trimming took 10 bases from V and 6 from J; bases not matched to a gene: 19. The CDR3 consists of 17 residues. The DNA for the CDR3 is TGCGCCACCGTCCGGGACAGGGAGAATAGGGGTTGTCAGCCCCAGCATTTT. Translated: CATVRDRENRGCQPQHF.

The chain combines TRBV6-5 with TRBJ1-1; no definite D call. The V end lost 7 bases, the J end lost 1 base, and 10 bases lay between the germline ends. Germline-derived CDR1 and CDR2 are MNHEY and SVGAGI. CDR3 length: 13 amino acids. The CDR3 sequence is CASMGGQNTEAFF. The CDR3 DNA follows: TGTGCCAGCATGGGTGGGCAGAACACTGAAGCTTTCTTT.

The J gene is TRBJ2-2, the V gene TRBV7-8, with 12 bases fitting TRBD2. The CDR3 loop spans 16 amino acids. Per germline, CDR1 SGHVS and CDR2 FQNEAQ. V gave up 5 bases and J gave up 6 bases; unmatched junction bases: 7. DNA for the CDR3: TGTGCCAGCAGCATGACTAGCGGGAGAGGGGCCGGGGAGCTGTTTTTT. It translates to CASSMTSGRGAGELFF.

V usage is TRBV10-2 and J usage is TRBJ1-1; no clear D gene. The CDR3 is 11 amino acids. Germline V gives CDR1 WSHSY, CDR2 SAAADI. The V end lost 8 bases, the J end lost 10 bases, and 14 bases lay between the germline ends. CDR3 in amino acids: CASVGGIVAFF. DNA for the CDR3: TGCGCCAGCGTAGGAGGGATCGTAGCTTTCTTT.

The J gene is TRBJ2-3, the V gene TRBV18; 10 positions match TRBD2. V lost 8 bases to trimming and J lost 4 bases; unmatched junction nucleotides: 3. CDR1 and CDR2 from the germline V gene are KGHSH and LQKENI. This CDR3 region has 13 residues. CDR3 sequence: CASRLAGADTQYF. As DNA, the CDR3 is TGTGCCAGCAGGCTAGCGGGAGCAGATACGCAGTATTTT.

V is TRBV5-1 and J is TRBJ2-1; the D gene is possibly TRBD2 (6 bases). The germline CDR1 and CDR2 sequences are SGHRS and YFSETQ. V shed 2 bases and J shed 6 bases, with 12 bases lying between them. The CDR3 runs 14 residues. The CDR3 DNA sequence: TGCGCCAGCAGCTTCGGGGGAAGTTCCAATGAGCAGTTCTTC. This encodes CASSFGGSSNEQFF. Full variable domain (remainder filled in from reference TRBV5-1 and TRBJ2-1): KAGVTQTPRYLIKTRGQQVTLSCSPISGHRSVSWYQQTPGQGLQFLFEYFSETQRNKGNFPGRFSGRQFSNSRSEMNVSTLELGDSALYLCASSFGGSSNEQFFGPGTRLTVL.

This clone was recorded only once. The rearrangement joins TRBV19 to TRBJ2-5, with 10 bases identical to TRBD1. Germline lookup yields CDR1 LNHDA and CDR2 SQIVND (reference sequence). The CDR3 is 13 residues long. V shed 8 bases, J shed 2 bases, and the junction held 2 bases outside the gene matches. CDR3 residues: CASGTGVQETQYF. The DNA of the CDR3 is TGTGCCAGTGGGACAGGGGTACAAGAGACCCAGTACTTC.

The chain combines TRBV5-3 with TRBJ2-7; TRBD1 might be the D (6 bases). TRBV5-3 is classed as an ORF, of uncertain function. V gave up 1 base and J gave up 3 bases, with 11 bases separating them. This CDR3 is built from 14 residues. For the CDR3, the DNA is TGTGCCAGAAGCTTGACAGGGAATTACTACGAGCAGTACTTC. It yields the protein CARSLTGNYYEQYF.

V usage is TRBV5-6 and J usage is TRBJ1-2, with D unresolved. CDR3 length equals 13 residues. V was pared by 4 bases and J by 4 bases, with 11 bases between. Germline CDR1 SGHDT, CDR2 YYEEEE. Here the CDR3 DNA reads TGTGCCAGCAGCCTCGGGAGTCTCTATGGCTACACCTTC. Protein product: CASSLGSLYGYTF.

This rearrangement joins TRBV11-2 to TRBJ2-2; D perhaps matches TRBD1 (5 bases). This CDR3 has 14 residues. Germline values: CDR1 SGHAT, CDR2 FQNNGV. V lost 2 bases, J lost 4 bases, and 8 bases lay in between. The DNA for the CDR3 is TGTGCCAGCAGCTTACAGGGCCCCACCGGGGAGCTGTTTTTT. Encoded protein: CASSLQGPTGELFF.

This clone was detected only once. This CDR3 is CASSFGEKQFF. The CDR3 bases are TGCGCCAGCAGCTTCGGGGAAAAGCAGTTCTTC. This rearrangement joins TRBV5-1 to TRBJ2-1; maybe TRBD2 (5 bases). Per the germline V gene, CDR1 is SGHRS and CDR2 is YFSETQ. V was trimmed by 2 bases and J by 11 bases, leaving 8 bases between them. The CDR3 has 11 amino acids.

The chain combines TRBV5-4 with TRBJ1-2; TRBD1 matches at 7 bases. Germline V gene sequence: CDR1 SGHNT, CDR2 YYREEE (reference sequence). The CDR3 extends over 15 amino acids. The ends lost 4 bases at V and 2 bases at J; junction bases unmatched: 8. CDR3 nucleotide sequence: TGTGCCAGCAGCCCGGGACAGTTGGCGAACTATGGCTACACCTTC. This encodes CASSPGQLANYGYTF. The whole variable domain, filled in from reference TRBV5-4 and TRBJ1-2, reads ETGVTQSPTHLIKTRGQQVTLRCSSQSGHNTVSWYQQALGQGPQFIFQYYREEENGRGNFPPRFSGLQFPNYSSELNVNALELDDSALYLCASSPGQLANYGYTFGSGTRLTVV.

The CDR3 reads CASSFVAGADTQYF. CDR3 bases: TGTGCCAGCAGCTTTGTAGCGGGAGCAGATACGCAGTATTTT. The chain links TRBV7-2 to TRBJ2-3; 9 bases map to TRBD2. Germline V gene lookup returns CDR1 SGHTA and CDR2 FQGNSA. This CDR3 region has 14 residues. J was trimmed by 4 bases and V by 3 bases; bases with no gene match: 2.

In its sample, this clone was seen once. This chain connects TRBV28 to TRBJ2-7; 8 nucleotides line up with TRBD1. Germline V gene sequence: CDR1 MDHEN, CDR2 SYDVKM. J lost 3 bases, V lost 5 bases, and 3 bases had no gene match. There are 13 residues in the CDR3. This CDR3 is CASSPGQVYEQYF. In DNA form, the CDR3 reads TGTGCCAGCAGTCCGGGACAGGTCTACGAGCAGTACTTC.

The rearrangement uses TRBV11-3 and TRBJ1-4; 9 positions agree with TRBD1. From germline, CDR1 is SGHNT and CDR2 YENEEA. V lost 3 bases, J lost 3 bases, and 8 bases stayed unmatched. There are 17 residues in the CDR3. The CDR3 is CASSLRQGVAPNEKLFF. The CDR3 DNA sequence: TGTGCCAGCAGCTTGAGACAGGGGGTGGCTCCTAATGAAAAACTGTTTTTT.